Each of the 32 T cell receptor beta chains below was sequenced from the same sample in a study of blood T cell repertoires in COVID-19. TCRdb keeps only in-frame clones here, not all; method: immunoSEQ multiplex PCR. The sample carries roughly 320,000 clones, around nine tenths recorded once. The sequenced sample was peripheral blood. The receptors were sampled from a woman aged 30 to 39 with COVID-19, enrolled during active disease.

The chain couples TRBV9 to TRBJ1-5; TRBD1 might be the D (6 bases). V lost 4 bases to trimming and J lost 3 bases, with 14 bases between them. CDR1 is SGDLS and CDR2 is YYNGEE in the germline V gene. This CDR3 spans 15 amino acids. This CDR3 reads CASSTQGWVNQPQHF. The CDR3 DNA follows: TGTGCCAGCAGCACTCAGGGGTGGGTCAATCAGCCCCAGCATTTT.

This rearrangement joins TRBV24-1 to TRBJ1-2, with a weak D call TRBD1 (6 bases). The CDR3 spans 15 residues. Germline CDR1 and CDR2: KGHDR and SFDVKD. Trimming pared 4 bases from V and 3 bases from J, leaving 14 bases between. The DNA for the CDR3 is TGTGCCACCAGTGACCCCACAGGGAAGGACTATGGCTACACCTTC. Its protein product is CATSDPTGKDYGYTF.

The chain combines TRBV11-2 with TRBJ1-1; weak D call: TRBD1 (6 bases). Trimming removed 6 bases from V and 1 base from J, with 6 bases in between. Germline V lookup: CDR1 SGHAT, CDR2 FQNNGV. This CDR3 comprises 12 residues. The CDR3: CASRGQNTEAFF. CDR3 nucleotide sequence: TGTGCCAGCAGGGGACAGAACACTGAAGCTTTCTTT.

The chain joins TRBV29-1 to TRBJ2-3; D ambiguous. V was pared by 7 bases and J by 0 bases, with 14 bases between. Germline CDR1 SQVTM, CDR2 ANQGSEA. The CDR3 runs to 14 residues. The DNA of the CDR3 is TGCAGCGCCCGTTTTGGCTCTAGCACAGATACGCAGTATTTT. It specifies CSARFGSSTDTQYF.

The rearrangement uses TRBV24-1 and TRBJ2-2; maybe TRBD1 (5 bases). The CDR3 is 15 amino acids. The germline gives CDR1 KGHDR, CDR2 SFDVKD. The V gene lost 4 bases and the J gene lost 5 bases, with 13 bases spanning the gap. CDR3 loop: CATSDSAGLTGELFF. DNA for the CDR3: TGTGCCACCAGTGACTCGGCAGGGCTTACCGGGGAGCTGTTTTTT.

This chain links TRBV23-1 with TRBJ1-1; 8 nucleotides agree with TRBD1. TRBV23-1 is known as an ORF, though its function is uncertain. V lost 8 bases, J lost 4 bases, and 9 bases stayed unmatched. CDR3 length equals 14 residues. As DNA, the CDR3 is TGCGCCAGCGGTACACAGGGGGAGGCCACTGAAGCTTTCTTT. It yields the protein CASGTQGEATEAFF.

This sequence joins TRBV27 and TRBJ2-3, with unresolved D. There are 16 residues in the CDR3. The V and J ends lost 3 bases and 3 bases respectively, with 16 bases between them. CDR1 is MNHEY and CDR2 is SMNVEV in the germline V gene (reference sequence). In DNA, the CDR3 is TGTGCCAGCAGTTTCTCCACAGCCCCTGGGACAGATACGCAGTATTTT. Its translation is CASSFSTAPGTDTQYF.

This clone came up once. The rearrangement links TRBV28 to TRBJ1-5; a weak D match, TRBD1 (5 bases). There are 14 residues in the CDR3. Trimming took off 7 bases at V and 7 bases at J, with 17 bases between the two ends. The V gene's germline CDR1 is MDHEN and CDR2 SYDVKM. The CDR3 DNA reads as TGTGCCAGCAATTATGGGGGGTATCTACAGCCCCAGCATTTT. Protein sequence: CASNYGGYLQPQHF.

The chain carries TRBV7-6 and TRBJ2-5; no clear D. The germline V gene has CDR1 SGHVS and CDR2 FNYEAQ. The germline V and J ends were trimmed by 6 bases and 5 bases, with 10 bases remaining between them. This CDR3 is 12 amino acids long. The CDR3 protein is CASSSTEETQYF. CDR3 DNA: TGTGCCAGCAGTTCAACTGAGGAGACCCAGTACTTC. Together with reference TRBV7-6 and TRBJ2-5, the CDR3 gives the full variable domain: GAGVSQSPRYKVTKRGQDVALRCDPISGHVSLYWYRQALGQGPEFLTYFNYEAQQDKSGLPNDRFSAERPEGSISTLTIQRTEQRDSAMYRCASSSTEETQYFGPGTRLLVL.

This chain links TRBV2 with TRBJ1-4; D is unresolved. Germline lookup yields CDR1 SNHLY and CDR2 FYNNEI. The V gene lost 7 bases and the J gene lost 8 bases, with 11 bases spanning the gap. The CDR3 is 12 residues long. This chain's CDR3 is CASKDGGEKLFF. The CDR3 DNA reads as TGTGCCAGCAAAGACGGAGGGGAAAAACTGTTTTTT.

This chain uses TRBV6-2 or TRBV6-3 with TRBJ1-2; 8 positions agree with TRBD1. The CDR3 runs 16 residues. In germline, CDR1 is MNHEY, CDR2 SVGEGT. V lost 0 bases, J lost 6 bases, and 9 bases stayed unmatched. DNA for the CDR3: TGTGCCAGCAGTTACTCTCGTGACAGGGGTCTCGATGGCTACACCTTC. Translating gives CASSYSRDRGLDGYTF.

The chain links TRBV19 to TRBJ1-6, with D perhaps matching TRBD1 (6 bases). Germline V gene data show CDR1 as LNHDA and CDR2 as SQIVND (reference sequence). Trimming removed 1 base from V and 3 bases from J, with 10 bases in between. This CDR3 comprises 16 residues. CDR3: CASSIGTANYNSPLHF. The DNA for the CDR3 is TGTGCCAGTAGTATAGGGACAGCCAACTATAATTCACCCCTCCACTTT.

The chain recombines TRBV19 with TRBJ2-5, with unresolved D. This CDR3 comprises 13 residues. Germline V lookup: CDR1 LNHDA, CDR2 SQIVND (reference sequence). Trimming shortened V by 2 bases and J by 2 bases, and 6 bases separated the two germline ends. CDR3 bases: TGTGCCAGTAGTATAAGTCAGCAAGAGACCCAGTACTTC. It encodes CASSISQQETQYF.

In nucleotides, the CDR3 is TGTGCCAGCAGGTTTGAGAGGGCTTGGGAGACCCAGTACTTC. Residues: CASRFERAWETQYF. This chain connects TRBV7-6 to TRBJ2-5; TRBD2 is a possible D gene (5 bases). In germline, CDR1 is SGHVS, CDR2 FNYEAQ. This CDR3 is built from 14 residues. V lost 6 bases, J lost 5 bases, and 16 bases lay in between.

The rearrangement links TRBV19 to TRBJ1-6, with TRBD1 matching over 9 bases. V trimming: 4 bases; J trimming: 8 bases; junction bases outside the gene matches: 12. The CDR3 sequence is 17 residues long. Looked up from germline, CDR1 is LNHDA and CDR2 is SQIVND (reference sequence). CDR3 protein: CASSKRTTGGRDSPLHF. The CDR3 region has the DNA TGTGCCAGTAGTAAGCGAACGACAGGGGGTAGGGATTCACCCCTCCACTTT.

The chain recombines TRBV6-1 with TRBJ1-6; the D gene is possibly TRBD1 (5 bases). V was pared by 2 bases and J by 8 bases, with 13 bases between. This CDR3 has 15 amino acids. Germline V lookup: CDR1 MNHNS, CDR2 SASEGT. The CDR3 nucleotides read TGTGCCAGCAGTGAACGCGCAGGGACTTATTCACCCCTCCACTTT. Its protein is CASSERAGTYSPLHF.

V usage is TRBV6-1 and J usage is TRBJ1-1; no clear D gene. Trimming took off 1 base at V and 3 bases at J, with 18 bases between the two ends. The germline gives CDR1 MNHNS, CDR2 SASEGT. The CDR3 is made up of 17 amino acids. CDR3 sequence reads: CASSEGSGIGLDTEAFF. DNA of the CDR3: TGTGCCAGCAGTGAAGGTTCCGGGATCGGTTTGGACACTGAAGCTTTCTTT.

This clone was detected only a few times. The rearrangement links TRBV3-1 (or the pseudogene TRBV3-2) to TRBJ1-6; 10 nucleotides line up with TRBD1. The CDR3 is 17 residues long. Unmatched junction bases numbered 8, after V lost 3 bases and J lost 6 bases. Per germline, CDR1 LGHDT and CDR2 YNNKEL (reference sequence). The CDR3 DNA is TGTGCCAGCAGCCAGGCCGGGACAGGGGTTTCTAATTCACCCCTCCACTTT. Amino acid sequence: CASSQAGTGVSNSPLHF.

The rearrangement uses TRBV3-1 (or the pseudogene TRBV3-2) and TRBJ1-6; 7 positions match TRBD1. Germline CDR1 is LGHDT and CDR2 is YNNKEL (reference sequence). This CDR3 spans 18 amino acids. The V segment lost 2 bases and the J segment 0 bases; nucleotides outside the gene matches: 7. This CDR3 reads CASSQSRQGFSYNSPLHF. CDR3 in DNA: TGTGCCAGCAGCCAAAGCCGACAGGGTTTCTCCTATAATTCACCCCTCCACTTT.

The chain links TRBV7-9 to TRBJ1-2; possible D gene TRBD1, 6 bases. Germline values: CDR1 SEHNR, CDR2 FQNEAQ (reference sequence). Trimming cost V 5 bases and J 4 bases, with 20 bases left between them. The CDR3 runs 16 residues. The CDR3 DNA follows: TGTGCCAGCAGCCAAAGTCTACAGGGTGAGGGCTATGGCTACACCTTC. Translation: CASSQSLQGEGYGYTF.

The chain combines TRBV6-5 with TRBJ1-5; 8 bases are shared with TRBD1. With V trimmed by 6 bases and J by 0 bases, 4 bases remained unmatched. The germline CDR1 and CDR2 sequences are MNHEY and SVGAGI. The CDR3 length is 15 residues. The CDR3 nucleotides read TGTGCCAGCAGGAAACAGGGGGGTAGCAATCAGCCCCAGCATTTT. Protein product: CASRKQGGSNQPQHF.

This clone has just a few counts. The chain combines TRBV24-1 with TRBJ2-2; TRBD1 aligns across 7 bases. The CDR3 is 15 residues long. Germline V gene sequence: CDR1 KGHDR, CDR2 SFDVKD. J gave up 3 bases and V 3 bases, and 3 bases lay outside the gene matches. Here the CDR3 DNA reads TGTGCCACCAGTGATCGCGGACAGGACACCGGGGAGCTGTTTTTT. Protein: CATSDRGQDTGELFF.

CDR3 residues: CASSSGTGGGQPQHF. CDR3 DNA sequence: TGCGCCAGCAGCTCCGGGACAGGGGGCGGTCAGCCCCAGCATTTT. This sequence joins TRBV5-1 and TRBJ1-5, with 12 bases matching TRBD1. Looked up from germline, CDR1 is SGHRS and CDR2 is YFSETQ. Trimming cost V 3 bases and J 6 bases; bases outside gene matches: 4. The CDR3 covers 15 residues. Complete variable domain (other parts from reference TRBV5-1 and TRBJ1-5): KAGVTQTPRYLIKTRGQQVTLSCSPISGHRSVSWYQQTPGQGLQFLFEYFSETQRNKGNFPGRFSGRQFSNSRSEMNVSTLELGDSALYLCASSSGTGGGQPQHFGDGTRLSIL.

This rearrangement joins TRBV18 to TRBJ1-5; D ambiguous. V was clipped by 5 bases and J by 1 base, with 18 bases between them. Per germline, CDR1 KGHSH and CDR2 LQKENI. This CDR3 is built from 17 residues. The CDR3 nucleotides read TGTGCCAGCTCAAACTCCGGCCCCGGGGTGAGCAATCAGCCCCAGCATTTT. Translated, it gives CASSNSGPGVSNQPQHF.

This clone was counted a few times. The CDR3 reads CASGGQYTYQRRAFF. CDR3 nucleotide sequence: TGTGCCAGCGGGGGACAGTATACCTATCAACGTAGAGCTTTCTTT. The chain uses TRBV2 and TRBJ1-1; TRBD1 aligns across 7 bases. There are 15 residues in the CDR3. The V gene's germline CDR1 is SNHLY and CDR2 FYNNEI. Trimming took 8 bases from V and 10 from J; bases not matched to a gene: 19.

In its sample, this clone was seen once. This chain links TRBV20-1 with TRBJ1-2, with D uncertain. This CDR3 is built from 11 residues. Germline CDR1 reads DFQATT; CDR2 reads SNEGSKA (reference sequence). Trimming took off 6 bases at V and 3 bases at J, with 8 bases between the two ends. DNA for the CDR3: TGCAGTGCCATGAGGGACTATGGCTACACCTTC. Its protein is CSAMRDYGYTF.

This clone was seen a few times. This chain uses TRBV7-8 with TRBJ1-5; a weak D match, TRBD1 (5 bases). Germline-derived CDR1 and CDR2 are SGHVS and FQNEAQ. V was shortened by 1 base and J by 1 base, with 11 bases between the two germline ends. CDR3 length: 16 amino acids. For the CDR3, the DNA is TGTGCCAGCAGCTTAGAGGGGCAGCCCAGCAATCAGCCCCAGCATTTT. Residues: CASSLEGQPSNQPQHF.

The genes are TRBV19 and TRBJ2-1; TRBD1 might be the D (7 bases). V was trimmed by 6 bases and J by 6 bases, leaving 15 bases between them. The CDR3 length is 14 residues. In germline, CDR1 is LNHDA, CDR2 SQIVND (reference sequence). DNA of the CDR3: TGTGCCAGTAGCTCAGGGGGGTGGGGCAATGAGCAGTTCTTC. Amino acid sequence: CASSSGGWGNEQFF.

The CDR3 protein is CASSPGDEKLFF. CDR3 coding DNA: TGTGCCAGCTCACCAGGAGATGAAAAACTGTTTTTT. The rearrangement joins TRBV18 to TRBJ1-4, with D unresolved. Germline V gene lookup returns CDR1 KGHSH and CDR2 LQKENI. The V end lost 2 bases, the J end lost 6 bases, and 4 bases lay between the germline ends. This CDR3 has 12 amino acids.

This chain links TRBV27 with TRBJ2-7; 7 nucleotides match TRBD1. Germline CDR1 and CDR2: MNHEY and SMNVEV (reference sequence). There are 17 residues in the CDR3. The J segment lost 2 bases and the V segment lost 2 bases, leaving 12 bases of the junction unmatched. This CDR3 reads CASSLDREILPPYEQYV. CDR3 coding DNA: TGTGCCAGCAGTTTAGACAGGGAGATCCTCCCGCCCTACGAGCAGTACGTC.

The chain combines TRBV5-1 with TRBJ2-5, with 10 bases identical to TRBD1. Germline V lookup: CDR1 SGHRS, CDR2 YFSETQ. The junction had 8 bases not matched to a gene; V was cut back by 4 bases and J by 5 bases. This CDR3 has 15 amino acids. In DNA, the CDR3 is TGCGCCAGCAGCAACTTGACAGGGGGCAAGGAGACCCAGTACTTC. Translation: CASSNLTGGKETQYF.

CDR3 amino acids: CASSAGRSDSGNTIYF. In nucleotides, the CDR3 is TGTGCCAGCTCAGCGGGGAGGTCAGACTCTGGAAACACCATATATTTT. The chain combines TRBV18 with TRBJ1-3; no definite D call. The CDR3 is 16 amino acids. Trimming left V 5 bases short and J 0 bases short, with 14 bases between. Germline-derived CDR1 and CDR2 are KGHSH and LQKENI.